What follows is one T cell receptor beta chain and its context. The sample is drawn from a study of blood T cell repertoires in COVID-19. As for the study in general: The United States, Italy and Spain were the sources of the acute and convalescent COVID-19 samples. The cDNA or gDNA used as material had been derived from T cells, B-cell-depleted T cells, or PBMCs.

The CDR3 length is 15 residues. Germline CDR1 reads LGHDT; CDR2 reads YNNKEL (reference sequence). V lost 2 bases and J lost 6, with 13 bases in between. How the authors handled the data: Counts of nucleated cells, estimated from reference gene primer amplification, were obtained. Sequencing used immunoSEQ multiplex PCR; TCRdb keeps in-frame clones, though not all of them. V, J and clone size reflect that table, while D and trimming were determined from the DNA. Of fewer than 130,000 clones listed, 88% are singletons. V gene TRBV3-1 (or the pseudogene TRBV3-2) combines with J gene TRBJ2-2, with D perhaps TRBD2 (6 bases). This TCR came from a woman aged 50 to 60 with acute or convalescent COVID-19. What was sequenced was peripheral blood. The CDR3 reads CASSQTGDRAGELFF. The CDR3 DNA is TGTGCCAGCAGCCAAACGGGAGACCGGGCCGGGGAGCTGTTTTTT.